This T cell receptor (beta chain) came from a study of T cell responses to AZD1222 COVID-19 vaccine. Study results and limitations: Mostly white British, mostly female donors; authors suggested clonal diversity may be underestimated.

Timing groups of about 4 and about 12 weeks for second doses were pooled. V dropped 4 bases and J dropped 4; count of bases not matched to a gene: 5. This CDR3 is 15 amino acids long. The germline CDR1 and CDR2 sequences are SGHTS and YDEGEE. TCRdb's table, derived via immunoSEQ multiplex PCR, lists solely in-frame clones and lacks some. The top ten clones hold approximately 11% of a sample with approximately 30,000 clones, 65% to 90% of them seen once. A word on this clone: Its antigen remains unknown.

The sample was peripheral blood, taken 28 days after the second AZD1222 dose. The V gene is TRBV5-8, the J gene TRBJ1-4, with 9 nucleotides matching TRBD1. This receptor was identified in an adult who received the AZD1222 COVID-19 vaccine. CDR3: CASSPTGGINEKLFF. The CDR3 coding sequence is TGTGCCAGCAGCCCGACAGGGGGGATTAATGAAAAACTGTTTTTT.